The 32 T cell receptor beta chains below all came from one sample that was sequenced in a study of identical twins. TCRdb independently ran MiXCR on the 5' RACE reads; one entry per CDR3 protein. The table has nearly 900,000 distinct CDR3 sequences, roughly an eighth seen once. These data also featured in a second study, about yellow fever vaccine responses in identical twins.

Input material: PBMCs. These receptors all stem from a woman aged 18-29 years in good health.

A few counts support this clonotype. The genes are TRBV9 and TRBJ2-5; no definite D call. V was cut by 5 bases and J by 5 bases, with 13 bases left in between. The CDR3 loop spans 13 amino acids. Germline V gene data show CDR1 as SGDLS and CDR2 as YYNGEE. This chain's CDR3 is CASSSKMGETQYF. The CDR3 bases are TGTGCCAGCAGTAGTAAGATGGGTGAGACCCAGTACTTC.

J is TRBJ2-2 and V is TRBV20-1; TRBD2 aligns across 8 bases. CDR3 length: 13 residues. Unmatched junction bases numbered 1, after V lost 3 bases and J lost 4 bases. From germline, CDR1 is DFQATT and CDR2 SNEGSKA (reference sequence). CDR3 sequence: CSASSGATGELFF. The CDR3 DNA sequence: TGCAGTGCTAGTAGCGGGGCCACCGGGGAGCTGTTTTTT.

The V gene is TRBV24-1, the J gene TRBJ2-1, with D perhaps TRBD2 (6 bases). Germline lookup yields CDR1 KGHDR and CDR2 SFDVKD. Trimming shortened V by 9 bases and J by 6 bases, and 20 bases separated the two germline ends. This CDR3 is built from 15 residues. This CDR3 reads CATSQFSGDGNEQFF. For the CDR3, the DNA is TGTGCCACCTCACAGTTCTCGGGAGATGGCAATGAGCAGTTCTTC.

The chain combines TRBV6-1 with TRBJ2-2; 11 bases map to TRBD1. CDR3 size: 14 residues. Germline trimming cut 8 bases from V and 6 bases from J; bases unmatched to any gene: 5. CDR1 and CDR2 from the germline V gene are MNHNS and SASEGT. The CDR3, as DNA: TGTGCCAGCGGGACAGGGGGGTTTGCCGGGGAGCTGTTTTTT. Translating it yields CASGTGGFAGELFF.

In this sample, this clonotype turned up many times. The rearrangement joins TRBV20-1 to TRBJ1-5; D is ambiguous. This CDR3 has 12 residues. Trimming removed 2 bases from V and 5 bases from J, with 7 bases in between. Looked up from germline, CDR1 is DFQATT and CDR2 is SNEGSKA (reference sequence). CDR3 in amino acids: CSARRGDQPQHF. CDR3 nucleotide sequence: TGCAGTGCTAGACGCGGAGATCAGCCCCAGCATTTT.

The rearrangement joins TRBV7-9 to TRBJ2-7; 10 bases are shared with TRBD2. This CDR3 has 14 residues. V was clipped by 3 bases and J by 6 bases; unmatched bases: 5. Germline CDR1 is SEHNR and CDR2 is FQNEAQ (reference sequence). The CDR3 DNA is TGTGCCAGCAGCTTGAGCGGGAGGGGACCCGAGCAGTACTTC. Translated, it gives CASSLSGRGPEQYF.

J is TRBJ2-7 and V is TRBV29-1; D not certain. Trimming cost V 5 bases and J 1 base, with 18 bases left between them. This CDR3 has 15 amino acids. Germline loops: CDR1 SQVTM, CDR2 ANQGSEA. CDR3 DNA sequence: TGCAGCGTTATAGCAGGAGCCTGGGGTTCCTACGAGCAGTACTTC. This gives the protein CSVIAGAWGSYEQYF.

This clonotype was detected ten times or more. The chain carries TRBV7-9 and TRBJ2-1, with 9 bases identical to TRBD2. Germline values: CDR1 SEHNR, CDR2 FQNEAQ (reference sequence). This CDR3 is 17 amino acids long. The V gene end was trimmed by 5 bases and the J gene end by 1 base; junction bases not matched to a gene: 9. The CDR3 DNA reads as TGTGCCAGCAGCCGACTTAGCGGGAGTGGTTCCTACAATGAGCAGTTCTTC. This encodes CASSRLSGSGSYNEQFF.

This clonotype was seen repeatedly, ten times or more. The chain couples TRBV29-1 to TRBJ2-2, with D tentatively TRBD1 or TRBD2 (5 bases each). Between the trimmed V and J ends, which lost 6 bases and 2 bases, there was a span of 13 bases. Germline CDR1 SQVTM, CDR2 ANQGSEA. This CDR3 contains 14 residues. CDR3 DNA sequence: TGCAGCGTGAGGGGTCCCTCAAACACCGGGGAGCTGTTTTTT. Translated, it gives CSVRGPSNTGELFF.

Only a few counts were recorded for this clonotype. One end of the junction does not line up with germline, which may come from a read error. The chain carries TRBV7-9 and TRBJ2-5; 9 bases line up with TRBD2. The CDR3 runs to 15 residues. Germline assignment: CDR1 SEHNR and CDR2 FQNEAQ (reference sequence). CDR3: CASSLARGREETQYF. CDR3 coding DNA: TGTGCCAGCAGCCTAGCTCGCGGGAGGGAGGAGACCCAGTACTTC.

The chain links TRBV20-1 to TRBJ2-6; D is perhaps TRBD1 or TRBD2 (6 bases each). The CDR3 length is 16 residues. The V and J ends lost 3 bases and 2 bases respectively, with 14 bases between them. Germline CDR1 DFQATT, CDR2 SNEGSKA (reference sequence). The CDR3 protein is CSARGGRGPGANVLTF. In DNA form, the CDR3 reads TGCAGTGCTAGGGGGGGTCGGGGGCCTGGGGCCAACGTCCTGACTTTC.

The chain links TRBV24-1 to TRBJ2-3; TRBD2 matches 11 bases. Germline loops: CDR1 KGHDR, CDR2 SFDVKD. CDR3 length: 15 residues. V shed 9 bases and J 4 bases; nucleotides not matched to a gene: 8. CDR3 DNA: TGTGCCACCTCGTCTAGCGGGAGGCTGGCAGATACGCAGTATTTT. Translated, it gives CATSSSGRLADTQYF.

The chain couples TRBV5-1 to TRBJ2-1, with D hard to call. Trimming took off 1 base at V and 7 bases at J, with 18 bases between the two ends. This CDR3 contains 16 residues. Germline V gives CDR1 SGHRS, CDR2 YFSETQ. The CDR3 DNA follows: TGCGCCAGCAGCTTGAGTCAGACGGCCGGCACGAATGAGCAGTTCTTC. It translates to CASSLSQTAGTNEQFF.

This clonotype has more than one count but fewer than ten. At one of its ends the junction is not consistent with the germline gene, which may arise from a read error. Here the CDR3 reads CASSLGYGGIKRDF. CDR3 in DNA: TGCGCCAGCAGCTTGGGGTACGGCGGGATAAAGAGGGATTTT. V and J are TRBV5-1 and TRBJ2-3; TRBD2 is a possible D gene (6 bases). Germline V gives CDR1 SGHRS, CDR2 YFSETQ. The CDR3 length is 14 residues.

The gene calls are TRBV20-1 and TRBJ2-1; D remains ambiguous. Deletions cut 0 bases from V and 3 bases from J, with 9 bases between. Germline CDR1 reads DFQATT; CDR2 reads SNEGSKA (reference sequence). The CDR3 sequence is 14 residues long. The CDR3 region is CSARDGVYYNEQFF. The CDR3, as DNA: TGCAGTGCTAGAGATGGCGTCTACTACAATGAGCAGTTCTTC.

The CDR3: CASSPPWGGTDTQYF. The CDR3 nucleotides read TGTGCCAGCAGCCCTCCGTGGGGGGGCACAGATACGCAGTATTTT. The genes are TRBV12-3 or TRBV12-4 and TRBJ2-3; possible D gene TRBD2, 6 bases. CDR3 length: 15 amino acids. V dropped 6 bases and J dropped 1 base, with 14 bases sitting between them.

The chain recombines TRBV7-7 with TRBJ2-1; 9 nucleotides agree with TRBD2. The CDR3 totals 16 residues. J was trimmed by 3 bases and V by 4 bases; bases with no gene match: 7. Germline V gives CDR1 SSHAT, CDR2 FNYEAQ (reference sequence). CDR3 DNA: TGTGCCAGCAGCTCGGGACTAGCTGGGATCTACAATGAGCAGTTCTTC. As protein: CASSSGLAGIYNEQFF.

This chain links TRBV4-1 with TRBJ2-4; D assignment may be TRBD1 or TRBD2 (5 bases each). Trimming took 1 base from V and 2 from J, leaving 24 bases between them. This CDR3 has 20 amino acids. The germline V gene has CDR1 MGHRA and CDR2 YSYEKL. CDR3 DNA: TGCGCCAGCAGCCAAGGGGCAGGGAGCGACTTTATTAAAACCAAAAACATTCAGTACTTC. This sequence encodes CASSQGAGSDFIKTKNIQYF.

The chain is built from TRBV7-2 and TRBJ2-7, with D perhaps assigned TRBD1 or TRBD2 (5 bases each). V was cut by 6 bases and J by 2 bases, with 14 bases left in between. This CDR3 has 14 amino acids. The germline gives CDR1 SGHTA, CDR2 FQGNSA. Written as DNA, the CDR3 is TGTGCCAGCAGACCTGGGACGATAGCCTACGAGCAGTACTTC. This gives the protein CASRPGTIAYEQYF.

This clonotype was observed at least ten times. The chain couples TRBV28 to TRBJ2-7; TRBD2 is a possible D gene (6 bases). Between the trimmed V and J ends, which lost 7 bases and 0 bases, there was a span of 16 bases. The CDR3 contains 15 residues. Germline CDR1 reads MDHEN; CDR2 reads SYDVKM. In DNA form, the CDR3 reads TGTGCCAGCACCCGGCGGGGATTTTCCTCCTACGAGCAGTACTTC. Translation: CASTRRGFSSYEQYF.

The J gene is TRBJ1-5, the V gene TRBV4-1; a possible D gene is TRBD1 (5 bases). The CDR3 is 18 amino acids. With 0 bases removed from V and 2 bases from J, the gap between germline ends came to 17 bases. Germline CDR1 reads MGHRA; CDR2 reads YSYEKL. DNA of the CDR3: TGCGCCAGCAGCCAAGATCCACCACAGGTAGTGGGCAATCAGCCCCAGCATTTT. Residues: CASSQDPPQVVGNQPQHF.

This chain connects TRBV2 to TRBJ1-1, with a weak D call TRBD1 (6 bases). This CDR3 is built from 16 residues. Germline CDR1 and CDR2: SNHLY and FYNNEI. V dropped 6 bases and J dropped 3 bases, with 20 bases sitting between them. The DNA for the CDR3 is TGTGCCAGCAGCGACAATCCGACAGGTCAGGACACTGAAGCTTTCTTT. Encoded protein: CASSDNPTGQDTEAFF.

The V call is TRBV5-6, the J call TRBJ2-1, with 9 bases matching TRBD1. Germline CDR1 and CDR2: SGHDT and YYEEEE. The trim removed 7 bases at V and 4 bases at J, leaving 9 bases unmatched. CDR3 size: 15 residues. The CDR3 protein is CASAFGTGTYNEQFF. The CDR3 region has the DNA TGTGCCAGCGCCTTTGGGACAGGGACTTACAATGAGCAGTTCTTC. Complete variable domain (other parts from reference TRBV5-6 and TRBJ2-1): DAGVTQSPTHLIKTRGQQVTLRCSPKSGHDTVSWYQQALGQGPQFIFQYYEEEERQRGNFPDRFSGHQFPNYSSELNVNALLLGDSALYLCASAFGTGTYNEQFFGPGTRLTVL.

This chain connects TRBV12-3 or TRBV12-4 to TRBJ2-1; TRBD1 or TRBD2 may be the D gene (5 bases each). The CDR3 runs to 16 residues. Trimming removed 6 bases at V and 0 bases at J, with 15 bases between. The CDR3 DNA sequence: TGTGCCAGCAGCCGTCCTGACGGGGCCTCCTACAATGAGCAGTTCTTC. Encoded protein: CASSRPDGASYNEQFF.

Ten or more counts support this clonotype. The rearrangement joins TRBV5-1 to TRBJ2-2; tentative D call: TRBD2 (5 bases). The CDR3 sequence is 15 residues long. Germline V gives CDR1 SGHRS, CDR2 YFSETQ. V was trimmed by 5 bases and J by 3 bases, leaving 14 bases between them. The chain's CDR3 is CASSWRAPDTGELFF. In nucleotides, the CDR3 is TGCGCCAGCAGTTGGCGGGCACCAGACACCGGGGAGCTGTTTTTT.

This rearrangement joins TRBV20-1 to TRBJ1-2; D possibly corresponds to TRBD1 (6 bases). This CDR3 is built from 13 residues. Trimming stripped 3 bases from V and 2 bases from J, with 10 bases between. Germline lookup yields CDR1 DFQATT and CDR2 SNEGSKA (reference sequence). The CDR3 nucleotides are TGCAGTGCTAGGACAGGCCGAAACTATGGCTACACCTTC. The encoded protein is CSARTGRNYGYTF.

This clonotype was detected a few times. The chain recombines TRBV20-1 with TRBJ2-3, with D possibly TRBD1 on 6 matching bases. The germline gives CDR1 DFQATT, CDR2 SNEGSKA (reference sequence). This CDR3 contains 16 residues. V shed 5 bases and J shed 2 bases, with 20 bases lying between them. The CDR3 sequence: CSAAPDRILDTDTQYF. DNA of the CDR3: TGCAGTGCTGCCCCTGACAGGATACTCGACACAGATACGCAGTATTTT.

This clonotype turned up a few times. The V and J genes are TRBV20-1 and TRBJ2-5, with a weak D call TRBD1 (6 bases). Trimming cost V 6 bases and J 1 base, with 15 bases left between them. The CDR3 has 14 residues. Looked up from germline, CDR1 is DFQATT and CDR2 is SNEGSKA (reference sequence). CDR3 bases: TGCAGTGCCAGAATCTCAGGGGTCCAAGAGACCCAGTACTTC. Residues: CSARISGVQETQYF.

The chain recombines TRBV7-2 with TRBJ1-2; 8 bases are a match to TRBD1. The length of the CDR3 is 15 residues. The trim removed 2 bases at V and 6 bases at J, leaving 8 bases unmatched. CDR1 and CDR2 (germline): SGHTA, FQGNSA. This CDR3 reads CASSLQPGQVHGYTF. CDR3 in DNA: TGTGCCAGCAGCTTACAACCGGGACAGGTCCATGGCTACACCTTC.

The chain joins TRBV4-1 to TRBJ2-2; D is perhaps TRBD1 or TRBD2 (6 bases each). CDR1 is MGHRA, CDR2 YSYEKL, per germline. V lost 7 bases to trimming and J lost 6 bases, with 24 bases between them. The CDR3 has 17 residues. The CDR3 region is CASTPGAGRKTPGELFF. In DNA form, the CDR3 reads TGCGCCAGCACCCCGGGGGCGGGACGTAAAACCCCCGGGGAGCTGTTTTTT.

There are a few counts of this clonotype. The CDR3 sequence: CASSQSDRSTDTQYF. CDR3 DNA sequence: TGTGCCAGCAGCCAATCTGACCGAAGCACAGATACGCAGTATTTT. The chain uses TRBV3-1 and TRBJ2-3; D call uncertain. The CDR3 length is 15 residues. Per germline, CDR1 LGHDT and CDR2 YNNKEL (reference sequence). V was shortened by 2 bases and J by 0 bases, with 9 bases between the two germline ends.

This clonotype was seen only a few times. The chain couples TRBV20-1 to TRBJ1-1; tentatively, D is TRBD1 (5 bases). The CDR3 has 12 residues. Trimming took 0 bases from V and 11 from J, leaving 13 bases between them. Germline V lookup: CDR1 DFQATT, CDR2 SNEGSKA (reference sequence). The CDR3 bases are TGCAGTGCTAGAGAGGAGGGGACCAGGGCTTTCTTT. Its translation is CSAREEGTRAFF.